This is a list of T cell receptor beta chains from one sample in a study of T cells in Graves' hyperthyroidism and ophthalmopathy. TCRdb fed the multiplex PCR reads into MiXCR, producing one record per CDR3 protein. The sample gives about 720,000 distinct CDR3 sequences, roughly a sixth of which show up once; over 15% is in the top ten. The sample was blood. The source of these receptors is a woman between 45 and 60 years old with Graves' hyperthyroidism that later progressed to Graves' ophthalmopathy. Both conserved end residues are part of each CDR3. D genes are given only for firm matches.

j_call: TRBJ1-1
v_call: TRBV2
d_call: NA
cdr3_aa: CASAFHTEAFF

j_call: TRBJ1-5
v_call: TRBV30
d_call: NA
cdr3_aa: CAWSGSTNQPQHF

j_call: TRBJ1-2
v_call: TRBV6-1
d_call: NA
cdr3_aa: CASSPNRPSGYTF

j_call: TRBJ1-1
v_call: TRBV19
d_call: NA
cdr3_aa: CASKVGGIIEAFF

j_call: TRBJ2-5
v_call: TRBV12-3/TRBV12-4
d_call: TRBD1
cdr3_aa: CASRETGGWETQYF

j_call: TRBJ1-4
v_call: TRBV18
d_call: NA
cdr3_aa: CASSPLDRQEKLFF

j_call: TRBJ1-2
v_call: TRBV14
d_call: NA
cdr3_aa: CASSQDGSGIGGYTF

j_call: TRBJ1-6
v_call: TRBV3-1
d_call: TRBD1
cdr3_aa: CASSRGGTGTSYNSPLHF

j_call: TRBJ2-5
v_call: TRBV6-1
d_call: NA
cdr3_aa: CASSPAERETQYF

j_call: TRBJ2-7
v_call: TRBV3-1
d_call: TRBD2
cdr3_aa: CASSPGLAAYEQHF

j_call: TRBJ2-2
v_call: TRBV5-1
d_call: TRBD1
cdr3_aa: CASSWTGLNTGELFF

j_call: TRBJ2-5
v_call: TRBV9
d_call: NA
cdr3_aa: CASSPRDGPFQETQYF

j_call: TRBJ1-5
v_call: TRBV24-1
d_call: NA
cdr3_aa: CATSGGSNQPQHF

j_call: TRBJ1-2
v_call: TRBV5-1
d_call: TRBD1
cdr3_aa: CASSLTNPRQGANGYTF

j_call: TRBJ1-1
v_call: TRBV7-9
d_call: TRBD1
cdr3_aa: CASSKTRDSGNTEAFF

j_call: TRBJ2-7
v_call: TRBV20-1
d_call: NA
cdr3_aa: CSAPRGNPFRGEQYF

j_call: TRBJ1-4
v_call: TRBV18
d_call: NA
cdr3_aa: CASQSIQSNEKLFF

j_call: TRBJ1-1
v_call: TRBV6-1
d_call: NA
cdr3_aa: CASEAGVENTEAFF

j_call: TRBJ2-2
v_call: TRBV5-1
d_call: TRBD1
cdr3_aa: CASSVGQGATGELFF

j_call: TRBJ1-1
v_call: TRBV11-2
d_call: NA
cdr3_aa: CASSPNSLVTEAFF

j_call: TRBJ1-5
v_call: TRBV6-1
d_call: NA
cdr3_aa: CASSPSGAGIGNQPQHF

j_call: TRBJ2-7
v_call: TRBV7-2
d_call: TRBD2
cdr3_aa: CASSRGLAGYEQYF

j_call: TRBJ1-1
v_call: TRBV6-2/TRBV6-3
d_call: NA
cdr3_aa: CASSYGEDTEAFF

j_call: TRBJ2-7
v_call: TRBV3-1
d_call: TRBD2
cdr3_aa: CASSQGGLAGESYEQYF

j_call: TRBJ1-2
v_call: TRBV5-1
d_call: NA
cdr3_aa: CASGGQSFNYGYTF

j_call: TRBJ1-2
v_call: TRBV30
d_call: NA
cdr3_aa: CAWSAVLGGYTF

j_call: TRBJ1-4
v_call: TRBV2
d_call: TRBD1
cdr3_aa: CASNTQGATNEKLFF

j_call: TRBJ2-5
v_call: TRBV6-1
d_call: NA
cdr3_aa: CASSDPSDPGHQYF

j_call: TRBJ2-7
v_call: TRBV2
d_call: TRBD1
cdr3_aa: CASSSRTGQRSYEQYF

j_call: TRBJ1-1
v_call: TRBV6-1
d_call: TRBD1
cdr3_aa: CASSHDLAQGYGAFF

j_call: TRBJ1-1
v_call: TRBV6-1
d_call: NA
cdr3_aa: CASSELDSSNTEAFF

j_call: TRBJ2-3
v_call: TRBV6-1
d_call: NA
cdr3_aa: CASGGRGHKDTQYF

j_call: TRBJ2-2
v_call: TRBV7-3
d_call: NA
cdr3_aa: CASSKGPGNTGELFF

j_call: TRBJ1-2
v_call: TRBV20-1
d_call: NA
cdr3_aa: CSAITGPYGYTF

j_call: TRBJ2-1
v_call: TRBV9
d_call: TRBD1
cdr3_aa: CASSVGQGVGNEQFF

j_call: TRBJ1-5
v_call: TRBV20-1
d_call: TRBD1
cdr3_aa: CSARGTGGSQPQHF

j_call: TRBJ2-1
v_call: TRBV3-1
d_call: NA
cdr3_aa: CASSQVSGSYNEQFF

j_call: TRBJ2-7
v_call: TRBV4-3
d_call: NA
cdr3_aa: CASSQEEGGEQYF

j_call: TRBJ2-5
v_call: TRBV7-9
d_call: NA
cdr3_aa: CASSQTYGSGETQYF

j_call: TRBJ1-5
v_call: TRBV7-8
d_call: TRBD1
cdr3_aa: CASSSPPRGREGQPQHF

j_call: TRBJ2-5
v_call: TRBV4-1
d_call: NA
cdr3_aa: CASSQGALRETQYF

j_call: TRBJ1-1
v_call: TRBV6-5
d_call: NA
cdr3_aa: CASSYGQTKAFF

j_call: TRBJ2-1
v_call: TRBV3-1
d_call: TRBD1
cdr3_aa: CASSRRQGISYNEQFF

j_call: TRBJ1-2
v_call: TRBV3-1
d_call: NA
cdr3_aa: CASSPKMKGNYGYTF

j_call: TRBJ2-5
v_call: TRBV6-1
d_call: NA
cdr3_aa: CASSPRSREKAQYF

j_call: TRBJ1-4
v_call: TRBV6-1
d_call: TRBD1
cdr3_aa: CASSGTGANEKLFF

j_call: TRBJ2-5
v_call: TRBV7-2
d_call: TRBD2
cdr3_aa: CASSLVLRGQETQYF

j_call: TRBJ2-3
v_call: TRBV5-6
d_call: TRBD2
cdr3_aa: CASSFSGGAVDTQYF

j_call: TRBJ1-2
v_call: TRBV24-1
d_call: NA
cdr3_aa: CATSDSNSLGYTF

j_call: TRBJ2-2
v_call: TRBV5-1
d_call: NA
cdr3_aa: CASSLAGASTGELFF

j_call: TRBJ2-7
v_call: TRBV5-1
d_call: TRBD1
cdr3_aa: CASTPTGKGYEQYF

j_call: TRBJ2-5
v_call: TRBV5-1
d_call: NA
cdr3_aa: CASRTGIDETQYF

j_call: TRBJ1-1
v_call: TRBV30
d_call: TRBD1
cdr3_aa: CAWSGRQGWTEAFF